This record concerns one T cell receptor beta chain sequence. Its antigen is not yet known. No much larger clone exists at a distance of one base, and base qualities are not known. The germline V gene specifies MNHEY as CDR1 and SVGEGT as CDR2. The CDR3 covers 15 residues, taking in both the cysteine and the phenylalanine. The retained sequence is limited to the CDR3, 45 bases, with the frame set at the first base. V ends up 5 bases short and J 7 bases short, with an unmatched junction base count of 11. The sample originates from a study of T cell repertoires in cytomegalovirus infection (dated by TCRdb to 2018 to 2020). At the level of the whole study: Donor HLA type was relevant to the analysis, as public TCR beta signatures indicated carriage of CMV infection together with the matching HLA type.

The paper's findings and limits, for the study overall: Carriers of CMV infection plus the relevant HLA type were discriminated by the cumulative frequency of public TCR beta family members in the study cohort and in an independent approximately 360-donor cohort. The ex vivo response was dominated by HLA-C-restricted CMV-specific TCR beta clonotypes, and the single most frequent clonotype in two of eight donors was supplied by these HLA-C-restricted clonotypes.

Sequenced on an Illumina HiSeq 1500. The public reads were run again by TCRdb, first through fastp at Q25 and then through MiXCR, and only productive beta chains were kept. A single entry per CDR3 protein holds the most common genes and DNA from its merged rows. The table for this sample lists 600,000 to 800,000 distinct CDR3 sequences; roughly a quarter of them were counted only once. Roughly 8% of the sample is in the top ten clones. What was sequenced was CD8+ T cells from PBMCs. The chain was built from TRBV6-2 or TRBV6-3 and TRBJ2-1, with 7 junctional bases fitting TRBD1. The sequence was collected from a human donor in good health (CMV status not recorded). Some clones in this sample may be carry-over from other donors' samples. The base sequence is TGTGCCAGCAGTCTACTACAGGGGATATTAAATGAGCAGTTCTTC. Its protein reads: CASSLLQGILNEQFF.